Reported below is one T cell receptor (beta chain). TCRdb re-called the 5' RACE reads through MiXCR, storing one row per CDR3 protein. The data show 150,000 to 200,000 distinct CDR3 sequences, 10% to 15% seen once. The data originate from a study of CD8 T cells in ankylosing spondylitis. The TCR comes from a female donor with ankylosing spondylitis or in good health (not recorded which). Sequenced sample: blood, either unsorted or a sorted T cell fraction (not recorded which).

CDR3 nucleotide sequence: TGTGCCAGCAGCTCGACAGGGTTCGAGCAGTTCTTC. It yields the protein CASSSTGFEQFF. The chain uses TRBV7-2 and TRBJ2-1, with 7 bases lining up with TRBD1. J gave up 10 bases and V 4 bases, and 4 bases lay outside the gene matches. The germline V gene encodes CDR1 SGHTA and CDR2 FQGNSA. The CDR3 runs 12 residues. Looking up the rest from reference TRBV7-2 and TRBJ2-1 gives the full variable domain: GAGVSQSPSNKVTEKGKDVELRCDPISGHTALYWYRQSLGQGLEFLIYFQGNSAPDKSGLPSDRFSAERTGGSVSTLTIQRTQQEDSAVYLCASSSTGFEQFFGPGTRLTVL.